The 4 T cell receptor beta chains given below trace back to one sample, sequenced in a study of regulatory dendritic cells for organ transplantation. Sorted T cells were CFSE-labeled and cultured approximately five days with allogeneic regulatory or mature dendritic cells at 1:10. Generated by immunoSEQ multiplex PCR, the TCRdb table keeps only in-frame clones and is missing some. This table holds a few thousand clones, about two thirds found once. Their antigen targets remain unknown. Sequencing was carried out using memory CD8+ T cells from blood cultured with dendritic cells. As to subset: CD45RO+ memory T cells. The receptors were gathered from a human donor in good health.

The V gene is TRBV7-8, the J gene TRBJ2-2; D is unclear. The germline V gene has CDR1 SGHVS and CDR2 FQNEAQ. This CDR3 has 15 residues. Trimming removed 4 bases at V and 7 bases at J, with 16 bases between. CDR3 residues: CASSSLTKEFGELFF. CDR3 nucleotide sequence: TGTGCCAGCAGCTCCCTCACCAAGGAATTCGGGGAGCTGTTTTTT.

This clone was counted once. The rearrangement uses TRBV7-8 and TRBJ1-6, with TRBD1 identical over 7 bases. The V gene end was trimmed by 3 bases and the J gene end by 5 bases; junction bases not matched to a gene: 13. The CDR3 consists of 18 residues. The germline gives CDR1 SGHVS, CDR2 FQNEAQ. The chain's CDR3 is CASSLGQGVMVDNSPLHF. The CDR3 coding sequence is TGTGCCAGCAGCTTGGGGCAGGGGGTCATGGTAGATAATTCACCCCTCCACTTT.

This chain uses TRBV4-3 with TRBJ1-1; D is unclear. The CDR3 is 15 amino acids. With 1 base removed from V and 5 bases from J, the gap between germline ends came to 14 bases. The germline gives CDR1 LGHNA, CDR2 YSLEER. The CDR3 bases are TGCGCCAGCAGCCAAGTAGGAGGCCCCCAGACTGAAGCTTTCTTT. It is translated as CASSQVGGPQTEAFF.

The rearrangement links TRBV7-9 to TRBJ2-4, with a possible D match to TRBD2 (6 bases). CDR3 length: 14 residues. Trimming shortened V by 7 bases and J by 4 bases, and 14 bases separated the two germline ends. Germline CDR1 SEHNR, CDR2 FQNEAQ (reference sequence). The CDR3 DNA reads TGTGCCAGCACCGAGCCCGGGGGTAAAAACATTCAGTACTTC. Its translation: CASTEPGGKNIQYF. Drawing the rest from reference TRBV7-9 and TRBJ2-4, the complete variable domain is DTGVSQNPRHKITKRGQNVTFRCDPISEHNRLYWYRQTLGQGPEFLTYFQNEAQLEKSRLLSDRFSAERPKGSFSTLEIQRTEQGDSAMYLCASTEPGGKNIQYFGAGTRLSVL.